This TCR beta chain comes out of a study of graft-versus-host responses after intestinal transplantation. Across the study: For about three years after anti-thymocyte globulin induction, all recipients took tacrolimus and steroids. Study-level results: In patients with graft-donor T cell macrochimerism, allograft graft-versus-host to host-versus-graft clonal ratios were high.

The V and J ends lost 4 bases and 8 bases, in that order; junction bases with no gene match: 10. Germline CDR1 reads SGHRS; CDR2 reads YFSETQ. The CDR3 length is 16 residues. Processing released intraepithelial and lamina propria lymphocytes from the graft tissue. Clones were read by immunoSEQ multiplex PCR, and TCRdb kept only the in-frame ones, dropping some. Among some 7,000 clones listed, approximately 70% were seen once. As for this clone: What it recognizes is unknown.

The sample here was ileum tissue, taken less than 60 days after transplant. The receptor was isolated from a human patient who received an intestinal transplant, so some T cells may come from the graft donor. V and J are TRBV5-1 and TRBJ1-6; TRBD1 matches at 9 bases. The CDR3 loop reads CASSPGTGINYSPLHF. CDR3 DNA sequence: TGCGCCAGCAGCCCAGGGACAGGGATTAACTATTCACCCCTCCACTTT.